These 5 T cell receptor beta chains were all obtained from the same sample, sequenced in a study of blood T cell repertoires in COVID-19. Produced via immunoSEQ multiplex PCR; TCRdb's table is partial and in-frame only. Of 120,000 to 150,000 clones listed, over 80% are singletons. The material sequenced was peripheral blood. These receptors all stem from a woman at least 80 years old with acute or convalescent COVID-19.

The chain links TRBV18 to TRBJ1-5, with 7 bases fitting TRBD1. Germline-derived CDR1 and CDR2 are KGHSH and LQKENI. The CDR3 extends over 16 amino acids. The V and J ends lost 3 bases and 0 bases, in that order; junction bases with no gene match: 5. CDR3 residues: CASSPRQGNSNQPQHF. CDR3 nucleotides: TGTGCCAGCTCACCGAGACAGGGTAATAGCAATCAGCCCCAGCATTTT.

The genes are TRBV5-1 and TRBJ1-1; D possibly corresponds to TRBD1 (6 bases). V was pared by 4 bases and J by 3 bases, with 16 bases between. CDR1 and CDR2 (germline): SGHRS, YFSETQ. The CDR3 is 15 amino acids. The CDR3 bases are TGCGCCAGCAGCCCCCGGGGGGCCGGCTACACTGAAGCTTTCTTT. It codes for CASSPRGAGYTEAFF.

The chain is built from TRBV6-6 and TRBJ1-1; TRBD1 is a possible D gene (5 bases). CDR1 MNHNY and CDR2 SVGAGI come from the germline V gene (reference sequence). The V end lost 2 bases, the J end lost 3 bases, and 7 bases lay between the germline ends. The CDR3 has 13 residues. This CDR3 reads CASSYQGDTEAFF. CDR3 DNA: TGTGCCAGCAGTTACCAGGGCGACACTGAAGCTTTCTTT.

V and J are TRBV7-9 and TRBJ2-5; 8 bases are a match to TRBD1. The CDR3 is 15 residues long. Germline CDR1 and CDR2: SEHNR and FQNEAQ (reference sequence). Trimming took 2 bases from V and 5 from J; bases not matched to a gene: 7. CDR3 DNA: TGTGCCAGCAGCTTACAACCAGGGGGCGGGGAGACCCAGTACTTC. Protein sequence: CASSLQPGGGETQYF.

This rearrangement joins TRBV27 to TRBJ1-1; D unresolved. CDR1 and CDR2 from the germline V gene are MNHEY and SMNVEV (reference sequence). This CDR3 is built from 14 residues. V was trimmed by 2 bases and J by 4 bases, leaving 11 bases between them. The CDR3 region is CASSLREASTEAFF. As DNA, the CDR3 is TGTGCCAGCAGTTTACGGGAAGCCAGCACTGAAGCTTTCTTT.